The sequence of this TCR beta chain was determined in a study of blood T cells in healthy people across ages. The CDR3 loop spans 16 amino acids. V shed 4 bases and J shed 2 bases, with 17 bases lying between them. On this clonotype itself: Its target is not known.

Notes on the study in general: There was a strong correlation between TCR beta diversity and naive T cell percentage.

The second PCR ran about 6 to 12 cycles with a sample-barcoded 5' primer and J-beta primers. TCRdb independently ran MiXCR on the 5' RACE reads; one entry per CDR3 protein. The data contain roughly 1.5 million distinct CDR3 sequences, 42% of them singletons. What was sequenced was blood. The gene calls are TRBV12-3 or TRBV12-4 and TRBJ2-5, with a tentative D call TRBD2 (5 bases). This sequence was found in a woman aged 18-29 years in good health. CDR3 nucleotide sequence: TGTGCCAGCAGTTCCCCGCCGTCTAGCAGACAAGAGACCCAGTACTTC. Translating gives CASSSPPSSRQETQYF.